This T cell receptor (beta chain) was sequenced during a study of cytomegalovirus exposure and HLA in healthy donors. Findings of the study overall: A cluster of highly shared sequence variants was likely a sequencing artifact. There were under 200 TCR beta chains listed as cytomegalovirus-associated.

PCR involved 60 Vbeta and 13 Jbeta primers. TCRdb keeps only in-frame clones here, not all; method: immunoSEQ multiplex PCR. The sample has about 43,000 clones; around 58% are singletons. This clone was picked up a small number of times. The antigen is not known. The V gene's germline CDR1 is SEHNR and CDR2 FQNEAQ (reference sequence). The CDR3 length is 17 residues. Trimming at V came to 4 bases and at J to 4 bases, leaving 9 bases not matched to a gene. This TCR was recovered from a man aged 60 to 75 in good health and CMV-seropositive. The chain is built from TRBV7-9 and TRBJ2-6, with TRBD1 matching over 8 bases. The sequenced sample consisted of PBMCs. The CDR3 nucleotides read TGTGCCAGCAGCTCTTATCAGGGGGCGCGAGGGGCCAACGTCCTGACTTTC. It encodes CASSSYQGARGANVLTF.